This TCR beta chain was sequenced during a study of cytomegalovirus exposure and HLA in healthy donors. The PCR employed 60 Vbeta primers together with 13 Jbeta primers. The repertoire was sequenced with immunoSEQ multiplex PCR; TCRdb's copy has only in-frame clones and lacks some. The table records approximately 100,000 clones, more than 65% of them present only once. The J segment lost 3 bases and the V segment lost 4 bases, leaving 1 base of the junction unmatched. There are 13 residues in the CDR3. Germline-derived CDR1 and CDR2 are SGHNT and YYREEE (reference sequence). The clonotype comes from a woman aged 50 to 60 in good health and CMV-seropositive. The chain joins TRBV5-4 to TRBJ2-7; 10 nucleotides line up with TRBD2. Sequencing was performed on PBMCs. The chain's CDR3 is CASSRTSGYEQYF. The CDR3 coding sequence is TGTGCCAGCAGCCGGACTAGCGGCTACGAGCAGTACTTC. Together with reference TRBV5-4 and TRBJ2-7, the CDR3 gives the full variable domain: ETGVTQSPTHLIKTRGQQVTLRCSSQSGHNTVSWYQQALGQGPQFIFQYYREEENGRGNFPPRFSGLQFPNYSSELNVNALELDDSALYLCASSRTSGYEQYFGPGTRLTVT.